This passage covers 8 T cell receptor beta chains from one sample sequenced in a study of metastatic and nonmetastatic thyroid tumors. TCRdb reassembled clones from the PCR reads with MiXCR. The sample comprises roughly 7,000 clones, under 20% of which are singletons, and roughly 26% rests with the top ten. No treatment had been given to any patient before thyroid surgery. Specimen: adjacent normal tissue. These TCRs come from a male donor with papillary thyroid cancer or a benign thyroid nodule (not recorded which). Some clones in this sample may be carry-over from other donors' samples.

This rearrangement joins TRBV12-3 or TRBV12-4 to TRBJ1-3; unclear D gene. There are 18 residues in the CDR3. V was trimmed by 5 bases and J by 0 bases, leaving 20 bases between them. The CDR3 region has the DNA TGTGCCAGCAGTCTTTTTTTTGCGGGCGGGAGCTCTGGAAACACCATATATTTT. This encodes CASSLFFAGGSSGNTIYF.

At least ten counts were recorded for this clone. V usage is TRBV7-2 and J usage is TRBJ2-3; TRBD1 is a possible D gene (5 bases). With 1 base removed from V and 2 bases from J, the gap between germline ends came to 7 bases. The CDR3 has 14 amino acids. Germline V CDR1 and CDR2: SGHTA, FQGNSA. As DNA, the CDR3 is TGTGCCAGCAGCTTAGGGGGCTACACAGATACGCAGTATTTT. It encodes CASSLGGYTDTQYF.

In this sample, this clone turned up a few times. The V and J genes are TRBV27 and TRBJ2-7, with D unclear. V lost 3 bases and J lost 1, with 10 bases in between. The CDR3 length is 14 residues. Germline CDR1 and CDR2: MNHEY and SMNVEV (reference sequence). The CDR3 spells CASSFTVHSYEQYF. As DNA, the CDR3 is TGTGCCAGCAGTTTCACAGTCCATTCCTACGAGCAGTACTTC.

On this clone itself: The junction does not match germline at one end; this may be a read error. The chain is built from TRBV7-9 and TRBJ2-5; D is undetermined. The germline V gene has CDR1 SEHNR and CDR2 FQNEAQ (reference sequence). CDR3 length: 12 residues. For the CDR3, the DNA is TGTTCCAGCACCCTACTGGGTGAGACCCAGTACTTC. Translating gives CSSTLLGETQYF.

This clone was counted many times. The chain employs TRBV4-1 and TRBJ2-1; D gene uncertain. V gave up 2 bases and J gave up 10 bases, with 9 bases separating them. Germline CDR1 is MGHRA and CDR2 is YSYEKL. The CDR3 runs to 12 residues. CDR3 sequence (DNA): TGCGCCAGCAGCCAACTAGGGATCGAGCAGTTCTTC. Translation: CASSQLGIEQFF.

The V call is TRBV7-9, the J call TRBJ1-2, with a tentative D call TRBD1 (6 bases). V was clipped by 0 bases and J by 8 bases, with 13 bases between them. Per germline, CDR1 SEHNR and CDR2 FQNEAQ (reference sequence). The CDR3 length is 14 residues. The CDR3 protein is CASSLAPQGRGYTF. CDR3 nucleotide sequence: TGTGCCAGCAGCTTAGCCCCGCAGGGGAGAGGCTACACCTTC.

This clone came up a few times. This chain uses TRBV6-1 with TRBJ1-1; D may be TRBD1 (5 bases). V lost 6 bases to trimming and J lost 6 bases, with 20 bases between them. This CDR3 has 15 residues. Germline V gene data show CDR1 as MNHNS and CDR2 as SASEGT. DNA of the CDR3: TGTGCCAGCAGAGAAAGGGGCAGGGTGGGGCCTGAAGCTTTCTTT. It codes for CASRERGRVGPEAFF.

This clone was recorded at least ten times. A clone one base away is much larger, so this may be a read error. This sequence joins TRBV15 and TRBJ2-7; D tentatively reads TRBD1 or TRBD2 (5 bases each). CDR1 and CDR2 from the germline V gene are LNHNV and YYDKDF (reference sequence). The CDR3 is 14 amino acids. The CDR3 DNA reads as TGTGCCACCAGCAGGGGGACGGTGTCCTACAAGCAGTACTTC. Its protein is CATSRGTVSYKQYF.